Shown below are 11 T cell receptor beta chains from a single sample sequenced in a study of cytomegalovirus exposure and HLA in healthy donors (TCRdb year 2017). Library generation was performed with the immunoSEQ multiplex PCR assay. For the multiplex PCR, a mixture combining 60 forward primers for TCR Vbeta segments and 13 reverse primers for TCR Jbeta segments was used. Here the immuneACCESS table is served through TCRdb, limited to in-frame sequences with V and J called. Missing clones are a known gap in these copies; in checked studies unresolved V genes cover under half, and the rest lacks a known reason. Within this sample are about 130,000 clones, with 75% to 85% of them counted one time only. The biggest ten clones account for 3% to 4% of the sample. The material sequenced was PBMCs. The receptors were sampled from a woman aged 40 to 50 in good health and CMV-seronegative.

The rearrangement links TRBV4-1 to TRBJ2-1; unclear D gene. CDR3 length equals 15 residues. Germline CDR1 reads MGHRA; CDR2 reads YSYEKL. Deletions cut 0 bases from V and 7 bases from J, with 13 bases between. CDR3 amino acids: CASSQEGGMRNEQFF. DNA for the CDR3: TGCGCCAGCAGCCAAGAAGGCGGAATGCGTAATGAGCAGTTCTTC.

This chain joins TRBV5-5 and TRBJ2-7, with a weak D call TRBD2 (6 bases). Germline V gene sequence: CDR1 SGHKS, CDR2 YYEKEE (reference sequence). V lost 2 bases, J lost 3 bases, and 9 bases lay in between. The CDR3 sequence is 13 residues long. CDR3 in DNA: TGTGCCAGCAGCTTCTTGGGGGGCTACGAGCAGTACTTC. Encoded protein: CASSFLGGYEQYF.

The rearrangement uses TRBV19 and TRBJ2-2; D is unresolved. The CDR3 runs to 12 residues. Germline lookup yields CDR1 LNHDA and CDR2 SQIVND (reference sequence). Deletions cut 1 base from V and 6 bases from J, with 3 bases between. As DNA, the CDR3 is TGTGCCAGTAGTATAGTATCCGGGGAGCTGTTTTTT. Its translation is CASSIVSGELFF. The entire variable domain, with the rest obtained from reference TRBV19 and TRBJ2-2, is as follows: DGGITQSPKYLFRKEGQNVTLSCEQNLNHDAMYWYRQDPGQGLRLIYYSQIVNDFQKGDIAEGYSVSREKKESFPLTVTSAQKNPTAFYLCASSIVSGELFFGEGSRLTVL.

CDR3 region: CSAKSTEAFF. CDR3 bases: TGCAGTGCTAAGAGCACTGAAGCTTTCTTT. This sequence joins TRBV20-1 and TRBJ1-1; D is unresolved. This CDR3 contains 10 residues. Trimming pared 4 bases from V and 4 bases from J, leaving 4 bases between. CDR1 and CDR2 from the germline V gene are DFQATT and SNEGSKA (reference sequence).

The genes are TRBV10-3 and TRBJ2-7, with no clear D. Germline assignment: CDR1 ENHRY and CDR2 SYGVKD. The CDR3 runs 14 residues. The V gene lost 9 bases and the J gene lost 7 bases, with 22 bases spanning the gap. CDR3 amino acids: CAISMVQSAQEQYF. The CDR3 DNA sequence: TGTGCCATTTCCATGGTACAGTCGGCCCAGGAGCAGTACTTC.

This clone was picked up a small number of times. The CDR3, as DNA: TGTGCCATCAGCTCGGCCGAGCGGGGGGAATACGAGCAGTACTTC. It codes for CAISSAERGEYEQYF. This chain joins TRBV10-3 and TRBJ2-7, with 9 bases matching TRBD2. Germline loops: CDR1 ENHRY, CDR2 SYGVKD. The CDR3 loop spans 15 amino acids. V shed 6 bases, J shed 4 bases, and the junction held 10 bases outside the gene matches.

This clone was found once. The genes are TRBV6-6 and TRBJ2-1, with D perhaps matching TRBD2 (5 bases). The V and J ends lost 9 bases and 6 bases respectively, with 18 bases between them. CDR1 is MNHNY and CDR2 is SVGAGI in the germline V gene (reference sequence). The CDR3 is 14 amino acids. CDR3 sequence: CASSIGVAPNEQFF. The CDR3 coding sequence is TGTGCCAGTAGCATCGGGGTGGCCCCCAATGAGCAGTTCTTC.

The table lists this clone with a few counts. V usage is TRBV7-9 and J usage is TRBJ1-1; D unclear. The CDR3 has 15 residues. Germline V gene lookup returns CDR1 SEHNR and CDR2 FQNEAQ (reference sequence). V was shortened by 0 bases and J by 3 bases, with 11 bases between the two germline ends. DNA of the CDR3: TGTGCCAGCAGCTTAGCGCTAGGGAGATACACTGAAGCTTTCTTT. This sequence encodes CASSLALGRYTEAFF.

CDR3 protein: CSVEDSNNEQFF. CDR3 DNA sequence: TGCAGCGTTGAGGACAGTAACAATGAGCAGTTCTTC. The chain carries TRBV29-1 and TRBJ2-1, with D possibly being TRBD1 (6 bases). The V gene's germline CDR1 is SQVTM and CDR2 ANQGSEA. Trimming took off 3 bases at V and 5 bases at J, with 8 bases between the two ends. The CDR3 consists of 12 residues.

This sequence joins TRBV29-1 and TRBJ2-1; 8 positions match TRBD1. J was trimmed by 3 bases and V by 6 bases; bases with no gene match: 10. CDR3 size: 15 residues. Germline V gives CDR1 SQVTM, CDR2 ANQGSEA. CDR3 protein: CSVDGQGVFYNEQFF. The CDR3 DNA reads TGCAGCGTGGACGGACAGGGAGTGTTCTACAATGAGCAGTTCTTC.

The chain employs TRBV5-4 and TRBJ2-1; D is perhaps TRBD1 (5 bases). V was trimmed by 0 bases and J by 12 bases, leaving 10 bases between them. The CDR3 covers 12 residues. Germline V gene sequence: CDR1 SGHNT, CDR2 YYREEE (reference sequence). CDR3 nucleotide sequence: TGTGCCAGCAGCTTGGCACCAAGGGGGCAGTTCTTC. Translated, it gives CASSLAPRGQFF. Drawing the rest from reference TRBV5-4 and TRBJ2-1, the complete variable domain is ETGVTQSPTHLIKTRGQQVTLRCSSQSGHNTVSWYQQALGQGPQFIFQYYREEENGRGNFPPRFSGLQFPNYSSELNVNALELDDSALYLCASSLAPRGQFFGPGTRLTVL.